This passage covers 10 T cell receptor beta chains from one sample sequenced in a study of blood T cells in healthy people across ages. Then a second PCR, running roughly 7 to 11 cycles, was carried out with a sample-barcoded 5' primer and a J-beta primer mix. MiXCR was run by TCRdb on the 5' RACE reads, yielding one entry per CDR3 protein. The table records hundreds of thousands of distinct CDR3 sequences, about 21% of them present only once. Specimen: blood. The receptor source for this set is a man between 65 and 80 years old in good health.

In DNA, the CDR3 is TGTGCCACCAGCGTCAGGGGTCTGTCAGAGACCCAGTACTTC. This codes for CATSVRGLSETQYF. The chain joins TRBV15 to TRBJ2-5; D is perhaps TRBD1 (6 bases). Germline V gives CDR1 LNHNV, CDR2 YYDKDF (reference sequence). Trimming removed 5 bases from V and 4 bases from J, with 14 bases in between. This CDR3 has 14 residues.

This clonotype was counted between two and nine times. V usage is TRBV20-1 and J usage is TRBJ2-3; 8 bases map to TRBD2. With 3 bases clipped from V and 0 bases from J, the junction kept 5 bases outside the gene matches. This CDR3 contains 15 residues. In germline, CDR1 is DFQATT, CDR2 SNEGSKA (reference sequence). CDR3 region: CSARTSAASTDTQYF. The CDR3, as DNA: TGCAGTGCTAGGACTAGCGCAGCTAGCACAGATACGCAGTATTTT.

This clonotype was seen more than once but under ten times. The V call is TRBV3-1, the J call TRBJ2-5, with 13 bases fitting TRBD2. The last part of the DNA fits TRBJ2-1 better; the J call may be wrong. CDR1 and CDR2 (germline): LGHDT, YNNKEL (reference sequence). The CDR3 loop spans 14 amino acids. The CDR3 nucleotides are TGTGCCAGCAGCGGGACTAGCGGGAACGGTGAGCAGTTCTTC. Translation gives CASSGTSGNGEQFF.

The genes are TRBV10-3 and TRBJ2-5, with a possible D match to TRBD1 (5 bases). Germline V gene data show CDR1 as ENHRY and CDR2 as SYGVKD. Trimming shortened V by 0 bases and J by 3 bases, and 8 bases separated the two germline ends. The CDR3 spans 14 residues. The CDR3 loop is CAISESRTKETQYF. The CDR3 DNA follows: TGTGCCATCAGTGAGTCTAGGACAAAAGAGACCCAGTACTTC.

Of note for this clonotype: The germline gene is not matched at one end of the junction; a read error may be the cause. The genes are TRBV29-1 and TRBJ1-4, with a weak D call TRBD1 (6 bases). CDR1 is SQVTM, CDR2 ANQGSEA, per germline. The CDR3 totals 14 residues. The CDR3 DNA sequence: TGCAGCGTCTCCCAGGGGACAACTAATGAAAAACTGCTTTTT. Its protein product is CSVSQGTTNEKLLF.

This clonotype was counted between two and nine times. This chain links TRBV5-1 with TRBJ2-1, with TRBD2 matching 8 bases. CDR1 and CDR2 from the germline V gene are SGHRS and YFSETQ. The CDR3 spans 16 residues. The V segment lost 3 bases and the J segment 0 bases; nucleotides outside the gene matches: 5. The CDR3 spells CASSSHSGSSYNEQFF. CDR3 DNA: TGCGCCAGCAGCTCGCACAGCGGGAGCTCCTACAATGAGCAGTTCTTC.

This clonotype was recorded a few times. The J gene is TRBJ2-5, the V gene TRBV5-6; TRBD1 agrees at 9 bases. Germline lookup yields CDR1 SGHDT and CDR2 YYEEEE. The CDR3 is 17 residues long. After removal of 3 bases from V and 3 bases from J, the junction contained 12 bases not matched to a gene. This CDR3 reads CASSWTGTGSLEETQYF. CDR3 sequence (DNA): TGTGCCAGCAGCTGGACCGGGACAGGGTCGCTAGAAGAGACCCAGTACTTC. Together with reference TRBV5-6 and TRBJ2-5, the CDR3 gives the full variable domain: DAGVTQSPTHLIKTRGQQVTLRCSPKSGHDTVSWYQQALGQGPQFIFQYYEEEERQRGNFPDRFSGHQFPNYSSELNVNALLLGDSALYLCASSWTGTGSLEETQYFGPGTRLLVL.

The CDR3 DNA reads TGTGCCAGCAGGCGAATAGCGGGAGGGCCCTACGAGCAGTACTTC. This translates into CASRRIAGGPYEQYF. The chain combines TRBV5-6 with TRBJ2-7, with TRBD2 matching 11 bases. Per the germline V gene, CDR1 is SGHDT and CDR2 is YYEEEE. This CDR3 spans 15 amino acids. J gave up 2 bases and V 5 bases, and 6 bases lay outside the gene matches.

The chain recombines TRBV29-1 with TRBJ2-2; possible D gene TRBD2, 6 bases. Trimming stripped 4 bases from V and 4 bases from J, with 10 bases between. CDR3 length: 13 amino acids. CDR1 and CDR2 from the germline V gene are SQVTM and ANQGSEA. The CDR3 spells CSVGRGLTGELFF. CDR3 coding DNA: TGCAGCGTTGGTCGGGGACTCACCGGGGAGCTGTTTTTT.

This clonotype turned up a few times. The chain joins TRBV29-1 to TRBJ2-5, with TRBD2 identical over 11 bases. This CDR3 region has 12 residues. V was clipped by 6 bases and J by 4 bases; unmatched bases: 1. Germline V lookup: CDR1 SQVTM, CDR2 ANQGSEA. The CDR3 loop reads CSVTSGRETQYF. CDR3 bases: TGCAGCGTCACTAGCGGGAGAGAGACCCAGTACTTC.